This section outlines one T cell receptor beta chain sequence together with its context. The antigen is not known. The CDR3 is 14 amino acids. V was cut by 7 bases and J by 2 bases, with 12 bases left in between. Germline V gene data show CDR1 as SGHAT and CDR2 as FQDESV (reference sequence). These data are taken from a study of OX40 agonist ivuxolimab in advanced cancers. As for the study in general: Patients received ivuxolimab, an intravenous treatment, every 2 weeks at 0.01 to 10 mg/kg. The dose-escalation group included hepatocellular carcinoma, melanoma, renal cell carcinoma and head and neck cancer. Findings and limits, study-wide: In the 0.1 to 3.0 mg/kg range, CD4+ and CD8+ blood T cells had expanded clonally by week 6. CD8+ T cells showed, on average, more clonal expansion than CD4+ cells.

Here immunoSEQ multiplex PCR was the method, and the copy in TCRdb shows in-frame clones only, minus some. In the table there are about 76,000 clones, roughly 87% of which are singletons. The sequence derives from an adult with an advanced solid tumor such as melanoma, head and neck, liver or kidney cancer. The chain employs TRBV11-1 and TRBJ2-1; D is perhaps TRBD2 (6 bases). Sequenced here: CD4+ or CD8+ T cells sorted from blood, sampled in a trial of the OX40 agonist ivuxolimab. Here the CDR3 reads CASNLGGTYNEQFF. The CDR3 DNA reads as TGTGCCAGCAACCTCGGGGGTACCTACAATGAGCAGTTCTTC.